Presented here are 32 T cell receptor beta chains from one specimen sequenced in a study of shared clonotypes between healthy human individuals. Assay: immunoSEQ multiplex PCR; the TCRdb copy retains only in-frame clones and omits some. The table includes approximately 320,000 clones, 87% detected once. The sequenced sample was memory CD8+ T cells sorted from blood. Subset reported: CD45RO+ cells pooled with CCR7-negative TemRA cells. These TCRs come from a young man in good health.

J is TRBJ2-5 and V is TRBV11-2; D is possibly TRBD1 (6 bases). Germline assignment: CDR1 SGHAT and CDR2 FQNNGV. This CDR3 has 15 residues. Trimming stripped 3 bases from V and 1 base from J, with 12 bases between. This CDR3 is CASSFRDTSQETQYF. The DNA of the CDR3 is TGTGCCAGCAGCTTCCGGGACACCTCCCAAGAGACCCAGTACTTC. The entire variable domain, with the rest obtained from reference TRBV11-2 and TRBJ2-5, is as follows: EAGVAQSPRYKIIEKRQSVAFWCNPISGHATLYWYQQILGQGPKLLIQFQNNGVVDDSQLPKDRFSAERLKGVDSTLKIQPAKLEDSAVYLCASSFRDTSQETQYFGPGTRLLVL.

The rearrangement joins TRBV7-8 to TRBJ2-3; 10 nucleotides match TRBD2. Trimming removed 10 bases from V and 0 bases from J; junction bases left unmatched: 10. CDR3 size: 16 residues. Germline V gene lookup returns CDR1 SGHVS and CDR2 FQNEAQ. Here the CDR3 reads CATLAGTALSTDTQYF. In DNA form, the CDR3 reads TGTGCCACACTAGCGGGGACTGCTCTTAGCACAGATACGCAGTATTTT.

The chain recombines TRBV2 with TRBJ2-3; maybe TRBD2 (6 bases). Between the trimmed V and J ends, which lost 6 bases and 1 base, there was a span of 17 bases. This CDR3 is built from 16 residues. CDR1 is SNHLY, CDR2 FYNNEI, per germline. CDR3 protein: CASRADSGRGTDTQYF. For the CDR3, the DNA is TGTGCCAGCAGAGCCGACAGCGGGCGAGGCACAGATACGCAGTATTTT. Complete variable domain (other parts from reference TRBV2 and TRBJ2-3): EPEVTQTPSHQVTQMGQEVILRCVPISNHLYFYWYRQILGQKVEFLVSFYNNEISEKSEIFDDQFSVERPDGSNFTLKIRSTKLEDSAMYFCASRADSGRGTDTQYFGPGTRLTVL.

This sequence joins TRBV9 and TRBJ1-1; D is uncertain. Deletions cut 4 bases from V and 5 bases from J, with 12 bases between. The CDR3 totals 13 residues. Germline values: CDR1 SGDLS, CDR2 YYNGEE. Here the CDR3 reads CASSLSLGTEAFF. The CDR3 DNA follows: TGTGCCAGCAGCCTATCACTTGGTACTGAAGCTTTCTTT.

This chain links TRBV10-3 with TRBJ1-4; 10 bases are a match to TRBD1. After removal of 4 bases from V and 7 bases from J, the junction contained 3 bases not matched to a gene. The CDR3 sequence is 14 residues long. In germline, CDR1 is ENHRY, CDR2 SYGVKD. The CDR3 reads CAISGQGAGEKLFF. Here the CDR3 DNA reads TGTGCCATCAGTGGACAGGGGGCCGGTGAAAAACTGTTTTTT.

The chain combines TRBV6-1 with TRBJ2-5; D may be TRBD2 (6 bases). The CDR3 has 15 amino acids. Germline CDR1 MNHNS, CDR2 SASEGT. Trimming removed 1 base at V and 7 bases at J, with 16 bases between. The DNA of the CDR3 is TGTGCCAGCAGTGAAGAGGCGGGGACCTTCGGGACCCAGTACTTC. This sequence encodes CASSEEAGTFGTQYF.

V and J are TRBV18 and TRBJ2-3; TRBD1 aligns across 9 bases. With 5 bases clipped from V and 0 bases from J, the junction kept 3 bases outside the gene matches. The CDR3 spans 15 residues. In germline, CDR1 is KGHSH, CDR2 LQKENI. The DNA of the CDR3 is TGTGCCAGCTCAGGGACAGGGATTAGCACAGATACGCAGTATTTT. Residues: CASSGTGISTDTQYF.

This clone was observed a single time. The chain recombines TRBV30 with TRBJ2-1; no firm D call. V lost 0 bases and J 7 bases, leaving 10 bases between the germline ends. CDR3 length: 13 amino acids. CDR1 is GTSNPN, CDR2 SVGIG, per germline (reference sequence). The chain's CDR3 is CAWSVWVPNEQFF. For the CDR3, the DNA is TGTGCCTGGAGTGTCTGGGTGCCTAATGAGCAGTTCTTC.

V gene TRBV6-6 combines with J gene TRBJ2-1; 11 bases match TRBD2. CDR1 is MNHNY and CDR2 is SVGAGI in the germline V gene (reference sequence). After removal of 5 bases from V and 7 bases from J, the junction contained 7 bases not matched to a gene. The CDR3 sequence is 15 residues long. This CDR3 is CASSPTSGNRNEQFF. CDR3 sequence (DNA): TGTGCCAGCAGTCCGACTAGCGGGAATAGGAATGAGCAGTTCTTC.

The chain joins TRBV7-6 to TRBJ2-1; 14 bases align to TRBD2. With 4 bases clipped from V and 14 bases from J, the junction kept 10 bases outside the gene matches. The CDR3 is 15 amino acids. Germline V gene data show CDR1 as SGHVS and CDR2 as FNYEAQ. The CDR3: CASSSGTSGRGMEFF. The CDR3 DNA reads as TGTGCCAGCAGCTCCGGGACTAGCGGGAGAGGGATGGAGTTCTTC. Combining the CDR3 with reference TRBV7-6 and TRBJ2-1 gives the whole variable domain GAGVSQSPRYKVTKRGQDVALRCDPISGHVSLYWYRQALGQGPEFLTYFNYEAQQDKSGLPNDRFSAERPEGSISTLTIQRTEQRDSAMYRCASSSGTSGRGMEFFGPGTRLTVL.

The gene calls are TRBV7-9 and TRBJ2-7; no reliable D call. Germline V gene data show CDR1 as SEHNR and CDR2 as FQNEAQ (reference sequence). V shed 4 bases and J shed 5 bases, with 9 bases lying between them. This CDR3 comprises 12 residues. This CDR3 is CASSSVIDEQYF. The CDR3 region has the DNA TGTGCCAGCAGCTCCGTAATTGACGAGCAGTACTTC.

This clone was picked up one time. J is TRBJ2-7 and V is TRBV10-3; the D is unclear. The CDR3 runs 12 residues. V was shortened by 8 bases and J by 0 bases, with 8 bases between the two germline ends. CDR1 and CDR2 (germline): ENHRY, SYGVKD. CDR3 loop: CAIGLTSYEQYF. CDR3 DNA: TGTGCCATCGGCTTAACCTCCTACGAGCAGTACTTC.

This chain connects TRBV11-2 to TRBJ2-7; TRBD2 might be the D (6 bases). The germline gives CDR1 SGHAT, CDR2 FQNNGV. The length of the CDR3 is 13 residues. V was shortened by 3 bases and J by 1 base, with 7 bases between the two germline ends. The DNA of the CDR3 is TGTGCCAGCAGCTTCGGACTATCCTACGAGCAGTACTTC. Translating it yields CASSFGLSYEQYF.

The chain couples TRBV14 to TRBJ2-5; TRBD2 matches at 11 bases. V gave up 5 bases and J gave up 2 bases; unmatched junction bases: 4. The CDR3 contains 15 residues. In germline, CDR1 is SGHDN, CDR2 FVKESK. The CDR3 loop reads CASSYGTSGQETQYF. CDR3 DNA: TGTGCCAGCAGCTATGGGACTAGCGGACAAGAGACCCAGTACTTC.

The DNA of the CDR3 is TGTGCCAGCAGCGTAGAAATACAGACCGGGGAGCTGTTTTTT. This gives the protein CASSVEIQTGELFF. The chain is built from TRBV9 and TRBJ2-2; D ambiguous. V shed 0 bases and J shed 5 bases, with 8 bases lying between them. The CDR3 runs 14 residues. The germline V gene has CDR1 SGDLS and CDR2 YYNGEE.

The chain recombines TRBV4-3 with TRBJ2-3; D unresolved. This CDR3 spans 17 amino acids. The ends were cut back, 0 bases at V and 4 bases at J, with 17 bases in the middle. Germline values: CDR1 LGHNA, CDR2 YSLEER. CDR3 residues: CASSQDQLMGIADTQYF. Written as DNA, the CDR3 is TGCGCCAGCAGCCAAGATCAACTAATGGGTATCGCAGATACGCAGTATTTT.

The CDR3 loop is CAISDSTSGGSYEQYF. The CDR3 DNA follows: TGTGCCATCAGTGATTCCACCTCCGGGGGTTCCTACGAGCAGTACTTC. The J gene is TRBJ2-7, the V gene TRBV10-3, with a weak D call TRBD2 (6 bases). CDR1 ENHRY and CDR2 SYGVKD come from the germline V gene. Trimming left V 3 bases short and J 1 base short, with 16 bases between. The CDR3 has 16 residues.

DNA of the CDR3: TGTGCCGGCAACAGCTACACCGGGGAGCTGTTTTTT. It yields the protein CAGNSYTGELFF. V and J are TRBV30 and TRBJ2-2; no clear D. The CDR3 has 12 residues. Trimming left V 8 bases short and J 3 bases short, with 10 bases between. The germline gives CDR1 GTSNPN, CDR2 SVGIG (reference sequence).

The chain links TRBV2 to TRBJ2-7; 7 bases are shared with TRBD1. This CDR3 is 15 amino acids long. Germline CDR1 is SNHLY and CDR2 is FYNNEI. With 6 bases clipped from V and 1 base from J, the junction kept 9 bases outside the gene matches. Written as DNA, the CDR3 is TGTGCCAGCAGGCATCGGACAGGTAATTCCTACGAGCAGTACTTC. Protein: CASRHRTGNSYEQYF.

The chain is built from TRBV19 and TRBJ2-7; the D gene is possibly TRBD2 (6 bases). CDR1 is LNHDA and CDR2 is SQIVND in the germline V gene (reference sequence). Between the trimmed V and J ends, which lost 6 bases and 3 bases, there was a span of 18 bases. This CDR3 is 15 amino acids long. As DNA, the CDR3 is TGTGCCAGTAGACTCCGGGACTTTTTTCTCTACGAGCAGTACTTC. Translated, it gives CASRLRDFFLYEQYF.

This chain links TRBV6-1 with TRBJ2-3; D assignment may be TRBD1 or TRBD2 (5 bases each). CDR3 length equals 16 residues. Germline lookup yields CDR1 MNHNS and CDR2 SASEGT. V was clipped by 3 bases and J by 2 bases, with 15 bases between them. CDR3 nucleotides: TGTGCCAGCAGTGACCCGGGACGTACTGACACAGATACGCAGTATTTT. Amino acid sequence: CASSDPGRTDTDTQYF.

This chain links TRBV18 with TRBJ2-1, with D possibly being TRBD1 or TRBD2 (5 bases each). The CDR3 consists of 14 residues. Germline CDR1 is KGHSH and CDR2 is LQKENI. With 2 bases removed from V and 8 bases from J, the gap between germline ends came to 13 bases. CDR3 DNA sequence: TGTGCCAGCTCACCAGGGGGAGCCGGGGATGAGCAGTTCTTC. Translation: CASSPGGAGDEQFF.

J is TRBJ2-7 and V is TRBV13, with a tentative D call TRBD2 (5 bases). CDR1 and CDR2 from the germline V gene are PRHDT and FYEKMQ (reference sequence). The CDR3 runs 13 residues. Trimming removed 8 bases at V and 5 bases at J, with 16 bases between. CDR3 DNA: TGTGCCAGCGAGACCCGGGGTTATCACGAGCAGTACTTC. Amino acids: CASETRGYHEQYF.

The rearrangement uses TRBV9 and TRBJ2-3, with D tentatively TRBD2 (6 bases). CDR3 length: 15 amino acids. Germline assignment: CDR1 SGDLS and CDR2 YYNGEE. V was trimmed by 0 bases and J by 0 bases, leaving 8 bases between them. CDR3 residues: CASSVVGTSTDTQYF. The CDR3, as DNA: TGTGCCAGCAGCGTAGTCGGGACTAGCACAGATACGCAGTATTTT.

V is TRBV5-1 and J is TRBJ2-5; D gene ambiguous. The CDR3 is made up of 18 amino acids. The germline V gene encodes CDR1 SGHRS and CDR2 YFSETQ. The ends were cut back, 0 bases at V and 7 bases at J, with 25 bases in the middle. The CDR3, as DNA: TGCGCCAGCAGCTTGGCCTCACCCCCCGGCAGGCCCGGGTGGACCCAGTACTTC. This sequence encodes CASSLASPPGRPGWTQYF.

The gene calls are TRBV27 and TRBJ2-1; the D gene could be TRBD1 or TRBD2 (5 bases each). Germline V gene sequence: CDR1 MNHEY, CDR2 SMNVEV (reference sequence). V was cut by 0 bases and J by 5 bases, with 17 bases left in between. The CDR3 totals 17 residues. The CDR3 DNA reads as TGTGCCAGCAGTTTATCGTGGCTTTTAAGGGGACACAATGAGCAGTTCTTC. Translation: CASSLSWLLRGHNEQFF.

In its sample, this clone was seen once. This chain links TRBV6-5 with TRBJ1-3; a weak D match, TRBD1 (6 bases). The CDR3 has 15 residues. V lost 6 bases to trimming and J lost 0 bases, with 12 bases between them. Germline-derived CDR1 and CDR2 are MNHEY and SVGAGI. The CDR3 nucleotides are TGTGCCAGCAGCCAACAGGGTAGCTCTGGAAACACCATATATTTT. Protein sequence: CASSQQGSSGNTIYF.

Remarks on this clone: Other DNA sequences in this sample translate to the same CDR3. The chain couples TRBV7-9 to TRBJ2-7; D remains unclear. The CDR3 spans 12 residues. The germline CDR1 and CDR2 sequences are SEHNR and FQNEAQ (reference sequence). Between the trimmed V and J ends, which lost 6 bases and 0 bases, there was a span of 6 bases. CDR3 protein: CASSSVSYEQYF. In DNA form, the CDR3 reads TGTGCCAGCAGTTCCGTCTCCTACGAGCAGTACTTC.

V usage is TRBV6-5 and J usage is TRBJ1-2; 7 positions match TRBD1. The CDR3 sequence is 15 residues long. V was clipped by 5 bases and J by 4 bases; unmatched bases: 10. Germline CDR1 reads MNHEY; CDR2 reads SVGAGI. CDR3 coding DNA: TGTGCCAGCAGTCCGGACTCGACAGGGCTCTATGGCTACACCTTC. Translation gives CASSPDSTGLYGYTF.

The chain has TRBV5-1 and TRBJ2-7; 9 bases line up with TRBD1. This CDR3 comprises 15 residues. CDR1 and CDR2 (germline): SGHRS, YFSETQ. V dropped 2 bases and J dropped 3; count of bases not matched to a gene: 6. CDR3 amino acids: CASSLGTGKFYEQYF. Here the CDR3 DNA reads TGCGCCAGCAGCTTAGGGACAGGGAAGTTCTACGAGCAGTACTTC.

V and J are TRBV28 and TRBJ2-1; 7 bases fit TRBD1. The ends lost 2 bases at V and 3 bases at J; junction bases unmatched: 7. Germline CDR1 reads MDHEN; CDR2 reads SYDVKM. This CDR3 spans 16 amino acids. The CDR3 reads CASSLRGDRLYNEQFF. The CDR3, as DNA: TGTGCCAGCAGTTTACGTGGGGACAGACTCTACAATGAGCAGTTCTTC.

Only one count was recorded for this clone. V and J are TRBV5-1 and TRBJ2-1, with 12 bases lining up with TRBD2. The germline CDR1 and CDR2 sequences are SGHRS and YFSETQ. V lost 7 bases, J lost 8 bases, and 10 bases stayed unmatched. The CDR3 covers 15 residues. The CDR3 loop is CASSHLAGGKDEQFF. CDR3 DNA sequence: TGCGCCAGCTCACATCTAGCGGGGGGGAAAGATGAGCAGTTCTTC.